This TCR beta chain was found in a study of blood T cells in healthy people across ages. The study's findings and limits: Donor CMV status was unknown, possibly confounding expanded clonotype changes.

Trimming removed 3 bases from V and 5 bases from J; junction bases left unmatched: 7. CDR3 length: 15 residues. Combining a sample-barcoded 5' primer with a J-beta primer mix, a second PCR ran for 7 to 11 cycles. TCRdb used MiXCR to reprocess the 5' RACE reads, holding one entry per CDR3 protein. The repertoire holds some 1.5 million distinct CDR3 sequences, with 28% as singletons. Note on this clonotype: Its antigen is not identified.

Sample donors were healthy Caucasian individuals that came from Russia, aged roughly 6 to 90. Source material: blood. The clonotype was recovered from a woman in her twenties or thirties in good health. This rearrangement joins TRBV12-3 or TRBV12-4 to TRBJ2-1; TRBD2 aligns across 7 bases. The CDR3 here is CASSFDRGDNNEQFF. The CDR3 bases are TGTGCCAGCAGTTTTGACCGGGGGGATAACAATGAGCAGTTCTTC.